The following is a T cell receptor beta chain sequence with its context. The data are from a study of blood T cell repertoires in COVID-19. Across the study: COVID-19 samples from acute and convalescent phases originated in the United States, Italy and Spain. Sources were T cells, B-cell-depleted T cells, or PBMCs; the material itself was cDNA or gDNA.

The table came from immunoSEQ multiplex PCR; TCRdb's copy has only in-frame clones and leaves some out. The sample lists 130,000 to 150,000 clones; roughly four fifths were seen once. The origin of this receptor is a woman of 80 years or more in a cohort sampled during active or convalescent COVID-19. The sample comprised peripheral blood.

CDR3 loop: CASSLSFADTQYF. CDR3 in DNA: TGTGCCAGCAGCTTATCTTTTGCAGATACGCAGTATTTT. V and J are TRBV7-8 and TRBJ2-3; D uncertain. Trimming left V 2 bases short and J 4 bases short, with 7 bases between. Germline values: CDR1 SGHVS, CDR2 FQNEAQ. The CDR3 has 13 residues.